A single sample gave rise to the 20 T cell receptor beta chains below, sequenced in a study of breast tumors, draining lymph nodes, adjacent tissues. The lymph nodes were axillary draining lymph nodes from breast cancer patients. TCRdb used MiXCR to reprocess the multiplex PCR reads, holding one entry per CDR3 protein. The sample records about 220,000 distinct CDR3 sequences, about 34% being singletons. Input material: axillary lymph node tissue. The receptors originated from a female donor with breast cancer. Some clones in this sample may be carry-over from other donors' samples.

This chain uses TRBV6-5 with TRBJ1-6, with D uncertain. CDR1 MNHEY and CDR2 SVGAGI come from the germline V gene. The CDR3 length is 13 residues. Trimming removed 5 bases at V and 7 bases at J, with 9 bases between. The CDR3 coding sequence is TGTGCCAGCAGTATTCTGGTCAATTCACCCCTCCACTTT. Protein: CASSILVNSPLHF.

The rearrangement joins TRBV27 to TRBJ1-6; 10 nucleotides match TRBD1. The CDR3 covers 16 residues. Germline V lookup: CDR1 MNHEY, CDR2 SMNVEV (reference sequence). J lost 10 bases, V lost 5 bases, and 11 bases had no gene match. In DNA form, the CDR3 reads TGTGCCAGCAGTCTCGCCGGGACAGGGGAACGCTCACCCCTCCACTTT. The encoded protein is CASSLAGTGERSPLHF.

The gene calls are TRBV10-3 and TRBJ2-6; 11 bases map to TRBD1. The germline gives CDR1 ENHRY, CDR2 SYGVKD. The CDR3 contains 16 residues. V dropped 10 bases and J dropped 2; count of bases not matched to a gene: 7. The CDR3 reads CATGQGAFPGANVLTF. The CDR3 DNA follows: TGTGCCACTGGACAGGGGGCATTTCCTGGGGCCAACGTCCTGACTTTC.

This clonotype was picked up many times. The chain links TRBV7-8 to TRBJ2-5, with 11 bases that match TRBD1. V shed 0 bases, J shed 2 bases, and the junction held 8 bases outside the gene matches. The germline V gene has CDR1 SGHVS and CDR2 FQNEAQ. The CDR3 extends over 18 amino acids. This CDR3 is CASSLAWTGGSVQETQYF. The CDR3 DNA follows: TGTGCCAGCAGCTTAGCGTGGACAGGGGGCTCGGTTCAAGAGACCCAGTACTTC. Filled out from reference TRBV7-8 and TRBJ2-5, the complete variable domain reads GAGVSQSPRYKVAKRGQDVALRCDPISGHVSLFWYQQALGQGPEFLTYFQNEAQLDKSGLPSDRFFAERPEGSVSTLKIQRTQQEDSAVYLCASSLAWTGGSVQETQYFGPGTRLLVL.

This clonotype was recorded once. V gene TRBV9 combines with J gene TRBJ2-1, with TRBD2 identical over 9 bases. V lost 5 bases to trimming and J lost 6 bases; unmatched junction nucleotides: 12. CDR1 and CDR2 from the germline V gene are SGDLS and YYNGEE. The length of the CDR3 is 16 residues. In DNA, the CDR3 is TGTGCCAGCAGTGCTCGCCCGGGACTAGCTATCAATGAGCAGTTCTTC. Amino acid sequence: CASSARPGLAINEQFF. The variable domain in full, completed from reference TRBV9 and TRBJ2-1, reads DSGVTQTPKHLITATGQRVTLRCSPRSGDLSVYWYQQSLDQGLQFLIQYYNGEERAKGNILERFSAQQFPDLHSELNLSSLELGDSALYFCASSARPGLAINEQFFGPGTRLTVL.

About this clonotype: This clone may be a read error of a much larger clone one base away. V gene TRBV20-1 combines with J gene TRBJ1-2, with D possibly matching TRBD1 (5 bases). This CDR3 contains 16 residues. The V gene's germline CDR1 is DFQATT and CDR2 SNEGSKA (reference sequence). Trimming pared 3 bases from V and 0 bases from J, leaving 17 bases between. The CDR3 is CSARGTRGGANYGYTF. The CDR3 DNA sequence: TGCAGTGCTAGGGGGACTCGGGGGGGAGCTAACTATGGCTACACCTTC.

This clonotype was counted ten times or more. CDR3 DNA: TGTGCCACCAGTGACGCGGGACGGGACCGGTTTCAGTACTTC. Protein sequence: CATSDAGRDRFQYF. This chain connects TRBV24-1 to TRBJ2-5, with a tentative D call TRBD2 (6 bases). Per the germline V gene, CDR1 is KGHDR and CDR2 is SFDVKD. The CDR3 spans 14 residues. V shed 4 bases and J shed 11 bases, with 19 bases lying between them.

This clonotype has at least ten counts. This chain links TRBV7-2 with TRBJ2-2; possibly TRBD1 for D (5 bases). The V end lost 0 bases, the J end lost 7 bases, and 12 bases lay between the germline ends. Per germline, CDR1 SGHTA and CDR2 FQGNSA. The CDR3 length is 15 residues. The DNA of the CDR3 is TGTGCCAGCAGCTTAGCGGCAGGGATGAGCGGGGAGCTGTTTTTT. Protein product: CASSLAAGMSGELFF.

This clonotype has ten or more counts. The gene calls are TRBV7-2 and TRBJ2-1, with TRBD2 matching over 11 bases. V lost 8 bases to trimming and J lost 7 bases; unmatched junction nucleotides: 13. Germline CDR1 and CDR2: SGHTA and FQGNSA. The CDR3 totals 16 residues. CDR3 sequence reads: CASGEPLGLAANEQFF. CDR3 DNA: TGTGCCAGCGGAGAGCCACTGGGACTAGCGGCTAATGAGCAGTTCTTC.

Regarding this clonotype: Compared with germline, one end of the junction differs, possibly owing to a read error. J is TRBJ2-1 and V is TRBV19; D is possibly TRBD1 (7 bases). The CDR3 runs to 17 residues. From germline, CDR1 is LNHDA and CDR2 SQIVND (reference sequence). CDR3 bases: TGTGCCAGTAGTATAGATGGGCCAGGGGGGACCTACAATGAGCAGTCCTTC. Encoded protein: CASSIDGPGGTYNEQSF.

This clonotype was observed at least ten times. The V gene is TRBV4-2, the J gene TRBJ1-5; D not certain. V was clipped by 0 bases and J by 6 bases, with 12 bases between them. The CDR3 length is 15 residues. CDR1 and CDR2 (germline): LGHNA, YNFKEQ. The CDR3 reads CASSQDGESGQPQHF. The CDR3 coding sequence is TGTGCCAGCAGCCAAGATGGGGAATCGGGTCAGCCCCAGCATTTT.

This chain connects TRBV6-5 to TRBJ2-7, with TRBD2 matching over 7 bases. Germline values: CDR1 MNHEY, CDR2 SVGAGI. J was trimmed by 5 bases and V by 0 bases; bases with no gene match: 7. This CDR3 spans 15 amino acids. This chain's CDR3 is CASSYSGGFSNEQYF. CDR3 bases: TGTGCCAGCAGTTACTCGGGGGGGTTTTCTAACGAGCAGTACTTC.

This clonotype was found many times. The rearrangement links TRBV15 to TRBJ2-5; possibly TRBD2 for D (6 bases). The CDR3 is 15 residues long. Germline lookup yields CDR1 LNHNV and CDR2 YYDKDF (reference sequence). V lost 0 bases to trimming and J lost 5 bases, with 13 bases between them. The CDR3 is CATSRDFGSGETQYF. The CDR3 region has the DNA TGTGCCACCAGCAGAGATTTCGGGAGCGGGGAGACCCAGTACTTC.

This chain links TRBV10-3 with TRBJ2-5; the D gene is possibly TRBD2 (5 bases). V was shortened by 6 bases and J by 7 bases, with 12 bases between the two germline ends. Germline CDR1 and CDR2: ENHRY and SYGVKD. This CDR3 is built from 12 residues. In DNA form, the CDR3 reads TGTGCCATCAGAAGAAAAGCGGCGACCCAGTACTTC. Encoded protein: CAIRRKAATQYF.

In this sample, this clonotype turned up many times. The chain recombines TRBV12-3 or TRBV12-4 with TRBJ2-1; D is tentatively TRBD1 or TRBD2 (7 bases each). The CDR3 extends over 12 amino acids. Trimming stripped 7 bases from V and 7 bases from J, with 11 bases between. In DNA form, the CDR3 reads TGTGCCAGCACCAGGGGGGGAAATGAGCAGTTCTTC. This sequence encodes CASTRGGNEQFF.

The chain has TRBV20-1 and TRBJ2-5, with D perhaps matching TRBD2 (5 bases). The CDR3 runs 13 residues. V was cut by 5 bases and J by 5 bases, with 15 bases left in between. Germline V gene sequence: CDR1 DFQATT, CDR2 SNEGSKA (reference sequence). CDR3 sequence reads: CSALFEEAETQYF. The CDR3 DNA is TGCAGTGCTCTCTTTGAGGAGGCGGAGACCCAGTACTTC.

This clonotype was detected many times. V is TRBV20-1 and J is TRBJ1-2, with unresolved D. The CDR3 is 14 amino acids. CDR1 and CDR2 from the germline V gene are DFQATT and SNEGSKA (reference sequence). Trimming cost V 6 bases and J 3 bases, with 17 bases left between them. CDR3 region: CSARVGRVDYGYTF. CDR3 nucleotides: TGCAGTGCACGGGTGGGGAGGGTCGACTATGGCTACACCTTC.

J is TRBJ2-7 and V is TRBV20-1, with 8 positions matching TRBD1. The V and J ends lost 1 base and 0 bases, in that order; junction bases with no gene match: 11. CDR3 length: 17 residues. Germline loops: CDR1 DFQATT, CDR2 SNEGSKA (reference sequence). The chain's CDR3 is CSARGQGARASSYEQYF. The CDR3 nucleotides read TGCAGTGCTAGAGGCCAGGGGGCGCGGGCGAGCTCCTACGAGCAGTACTTC.

This clonotype was counted many times. J is TRBJ1-2 and V is TRBV11-2; D ambiguous. The CDR3 consists of 13 residues. The germline gives CDR1 SGHAT, CDR2 FQNNGV. With 5 bases removed from V and 8 bases from J, the gap between germline ends came to 15 bases. This CDR3 reads CASSPSRIWGYTF. The DNA of the CDR3 is TGTGCCAGCAGCCCATCCCGAATTTGGGGCTACACCTTC.

This chain uses TRBV2 with TRBJ2-7; TRBD2 matches at 14 bases. The J segment lost 3 bases and the V segment lost 4 bases, leaving 5 bases of the junction unmatched. The CDR3 has 16 amino acids. The germline gives CDR1 SNHLY, CDR2 FYNNEI. CDR3 protein: CASSASGTSGGYEQYF. The CDR3 nucleotides read TGTGCCAGCAGTGCTTCCGGGACTAGCGGGGGCTACGAGCAGTACTTC.